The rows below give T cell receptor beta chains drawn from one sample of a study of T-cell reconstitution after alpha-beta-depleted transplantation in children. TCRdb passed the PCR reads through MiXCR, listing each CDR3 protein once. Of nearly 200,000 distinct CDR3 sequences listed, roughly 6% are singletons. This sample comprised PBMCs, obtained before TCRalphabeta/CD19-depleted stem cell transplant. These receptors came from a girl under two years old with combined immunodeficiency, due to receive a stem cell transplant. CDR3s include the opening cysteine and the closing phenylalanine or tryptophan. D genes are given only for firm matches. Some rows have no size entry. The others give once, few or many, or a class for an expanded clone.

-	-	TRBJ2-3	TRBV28	TGTGCCAGCAGTTTCCCTGGGGGCGGGAGTAGAGATACGCAGTATTTT	CASSFPGGGSRDTQYF
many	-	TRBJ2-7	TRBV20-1	TGCAGTGCTAGTCGCGGTGTGGTCTACGAGCAGTACTTC	CSASRGVVYEQYF
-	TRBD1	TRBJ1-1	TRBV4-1	TGCGCCAGCAGCCGCACAGGGGATCACACTGAAGCTTTCTTT	CASSRTGDHTEAFF
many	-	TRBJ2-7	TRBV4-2	TGTGCCAGCAGCCAAGATACCGCCGAGCAGTACTTC	CASSQDTAEQYF
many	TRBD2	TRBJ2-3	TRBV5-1	TGCGCCAGCAGACTACTAGCGGGGGGAACAGATACGCAGTATTTT	CASRLLAGGTDTQYF
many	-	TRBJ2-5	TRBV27	TGTGCCAGCAGTTTAAGGGCGGAGAGGGCTCAAGAGACCCAGTACTTC	CASSLRAERAQETQYF
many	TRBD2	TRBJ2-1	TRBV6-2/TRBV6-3	TGTGCCAGCAGTTACGGCGGGGGAGGTGAGCAGTTCTTC	CASSYGGGGEQFF
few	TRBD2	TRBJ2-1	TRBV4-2	TGTGCCAGCAGCCCACGACTAGCGGGAGATGAGCAGTTCTTC	CASSPRLAGDEQFF
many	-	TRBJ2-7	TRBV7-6	TGTGCCAGCAGCTTAGTCGGGCGGGACAGCTCCTACGAGCAGTACTTC	CASSLVGRDSSYEQYF
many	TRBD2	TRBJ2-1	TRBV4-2	TGTGCCAGCAGCCAAGGGCTAGCGGGCCTTAGCTCCTACAATGAGCAGTTCTTC	CASSQGLAGLSSYNEQFF